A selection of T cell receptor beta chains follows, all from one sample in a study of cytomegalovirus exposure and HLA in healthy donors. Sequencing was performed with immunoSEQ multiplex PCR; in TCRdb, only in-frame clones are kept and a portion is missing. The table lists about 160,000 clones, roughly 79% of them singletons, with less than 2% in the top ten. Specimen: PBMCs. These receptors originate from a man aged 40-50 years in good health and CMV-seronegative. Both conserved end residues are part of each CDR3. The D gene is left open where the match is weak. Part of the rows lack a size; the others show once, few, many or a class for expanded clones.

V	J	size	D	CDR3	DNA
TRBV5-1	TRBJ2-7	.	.	CASSLTGWDEQYF	TGCGCCAGCAGCTTGACAGGGTGGGACGAGCAGTACTTC
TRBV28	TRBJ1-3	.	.	CASTPRRFSGNTIYF	TGTGCCAGCACCCCCCGCCGGTTCTCTGGAAACACCATATATTTT
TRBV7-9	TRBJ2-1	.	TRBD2	CASSSPLDLAGGRNEQFF	TGTGCCAGCAGCTCACCCCTAGATCTAGCGGGAGGGCGGAATGAGCAGTTCTTC
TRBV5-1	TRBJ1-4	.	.	CASTLVPTNEKLFF	TGCGCCAGCACCCTTGTCCCAACTAATGAAAAACTGTTTTTT
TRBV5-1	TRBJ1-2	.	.	CATKPTILDGGEYGYTF	TGCGCCACCAAGCCTACCATTCTGGATGGAGGGGAGTATGGCTACACCTTC
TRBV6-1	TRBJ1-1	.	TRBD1	CASTRDRAYDTEAFF	TGTGCCAGCACCCGGGACAGGGCCTACGACACTGAAGCTTTCTTT
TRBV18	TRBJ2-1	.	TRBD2	CASSPRTSYNEQFF	TGTGCCAGCTCACCCCGGACTAGTTACAATGAGCAGTTCTTC
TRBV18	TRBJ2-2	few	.	CASSPRGRGGTGELFF	TGTGCCAGCTCACCACGAGGACGAGGAGGGACCGGGGAGCTGTTTTTT
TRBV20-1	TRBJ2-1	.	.	CSASGEDEQFF	TGCAGTGCTAGTGGGGAGGATGAGCAGTTCTTC
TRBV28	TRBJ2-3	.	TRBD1	CASSLGTASTDTQYF	TGTGCCAGCAGTCTAGGGACAGCCAGCACAGATACGCAGTATTTT
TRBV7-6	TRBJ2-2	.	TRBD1	CASSSTGINTGELFF	TGTGCCAGCAGCTCGACAGGGATAAACACCGGGGAGCTGTTTTTT
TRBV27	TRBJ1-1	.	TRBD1	CASSTGQGNTEAFF	TGTGCCAGCAGTACGGGACAGGGGAACACTGAAGCTTTCTTT
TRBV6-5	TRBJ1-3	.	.	CASSYSRGNTIYF	TGTGCCAGCAGTTACTCGCGAGGAAACACCATATATTTT
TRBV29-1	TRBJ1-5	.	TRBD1	CSVEEGQGGNQPQHF	TGCAGCGTTGAGGAGGGACAGGGAGGAAATCAGCCCCAGCATTTT
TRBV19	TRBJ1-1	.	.	CASSISVNTEAFF	TGTGCCAGTAGTATATCCGTCAACACTGAAGCTTTCTTT
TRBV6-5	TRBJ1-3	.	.	CASSPYSSGNTIYF	TGTGCCAGCAGTCCCTACTCCTCTGGAAACACCATATATTTT
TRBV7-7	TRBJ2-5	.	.	CASSRQDREGPETQYF	TGTGCCAGCAGCCGACAGGACAGGGAGGGTCCGGAGACCCAGTACTTC
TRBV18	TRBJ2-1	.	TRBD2	CASSPGMEASGTQWNEQFF	TGTGCCAGCTCACCGGGCATGGAGGCTAGCGGGACCCAGTGGAATGAGCAGTTCTTC
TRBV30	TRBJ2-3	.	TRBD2	CAWSELAGGRDTQYF	TGTGCCTGGAGTGAACTAGCGGGAGGAAGAGATACGCAGTATTTT
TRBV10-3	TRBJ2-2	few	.	CAIGADSTGELFF	TGTGCCATCGGGGCTGACTCCACCGGGGAGCTGTTTTTT
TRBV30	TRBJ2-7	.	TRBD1	CAWGQGSYEQYF	TGTGCCTGGGGACAGGGGTCCTACGAGCAGTACTTC
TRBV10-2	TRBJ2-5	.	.	CASTGEETQYF	TGCGCCAGCACGGGGGAAGAGACCCAGTACTTC
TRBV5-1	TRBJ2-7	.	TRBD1	CASSFDRVYEQYF	TGCGCCAGCAGCTTCGACAGGGTCTACGAGCAGTACTTC
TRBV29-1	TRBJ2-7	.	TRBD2	CSVSLGTSGNYEQYF	TGCAGCGTTTCGCTCGGGACTAGCGGGAACTACGAGCAGTACTTC
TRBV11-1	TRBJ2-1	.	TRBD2	CASSRQGTSNEQFF	TGTGCCAGCAGCCGACAAGGGACTAGCAATGAGCAGTTCTTC
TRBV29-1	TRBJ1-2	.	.	CSVDHNYGYTF	TGCAGCGTTGATCATAACTATGGCTACACCTTC
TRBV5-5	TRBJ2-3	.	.	CASSLVRAGHTDTQYF	TGTGCCAGCAGCTTGGTTAGGGCGGGCCACACAGATACGCAGTATTTT
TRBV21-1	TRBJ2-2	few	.	CASILHDRERSTGELFF	TGTGCCAGCATCCTGCACGACAGGGAGAGAAGCACCGGGGAGCTGTTTTTT
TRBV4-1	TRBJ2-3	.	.	CASSQEAPDTQYF	TGCGCCAGCAGCCAAGAGGCCCCAGATACGCAGTATTTT
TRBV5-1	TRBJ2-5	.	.	CASSGITVRETQYF	TGCGCCAGCAGCGGTATCACAGTACGGGAGACCCAGTACTTC
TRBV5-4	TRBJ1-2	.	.	CASSPDVVEAYGYTF	TGTGCCAGCAGCCCGGATGTCGTCGAGGCCTATGGCTACACCTTC
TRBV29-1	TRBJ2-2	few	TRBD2	CSVGLRGGGGGELFF	TGCAGCGTTGGGCTCCGGGGTGGGGGGGGCGGGGAGCTGTTTTTT
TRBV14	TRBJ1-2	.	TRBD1	CASSQVTGGDGYTF	TGTGCCAGCAGCCAAGTGACAGGGGGCGATGGCTACACCTTC
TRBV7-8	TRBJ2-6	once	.	CASSFGGRYPPGANVLTF	TGTGCCAGCAGCTTCGGGGGACGTTATCCCCCTGGGGCCAACGTCCTGACTTTC
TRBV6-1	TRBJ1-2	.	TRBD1	CASKGQAFYGYTF	TGTGCCAGCAAGGGACAGGCCTTCTATGGCTACACCTTC
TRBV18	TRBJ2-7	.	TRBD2	CASSPQREAGEQYF	TGTGCCAGCTCACCTCAACGGGAGGCGGGGGAGCAGTACTTC
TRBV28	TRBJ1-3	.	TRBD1	CASSSRIRTGPSGNTIYF	TGTGCCAGCAGTTCTCGCATCCGGACAGGTCCCTCTGGAAACACCATATATTTT
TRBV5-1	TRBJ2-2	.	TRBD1	CASSTTGRTGELFF	TGCGCCAGCAGCACGACAGGGCGGACCGGGGAGCTGTTTTTT
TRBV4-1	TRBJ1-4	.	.	CASGDLTNEKLFF	TGCGCCAGCGGAGACCTAACGAATGAAAAACTGTTTTTT
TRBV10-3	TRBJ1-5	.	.	CAISEMGDQPQHF	TGTGCCATCAGTGAAATGGGAGATCAGCCCCAGCATTTT
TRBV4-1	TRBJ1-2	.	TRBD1	CASSHRQGASNYGYTF	TGCGCCAGCAGCCATCGACAGGGAGCTTCTAACTATGGCTACACCTTC